The sample holds many counts of the clone carrying this T cell receptor beta chain. Amplified TCR beta CDR3 regions derived from RNA transcripts. A set of HTBI primers served as the primers for a first-round RT-PCR of the TCR CDR3. MiXCR, run by TCRdb on the multiplex PCR reads, gives a single entry per CDR3 protein. The sample includes roughly 180,000 distinct CDR3 sequences, about a sixth seen only once; the top ten take roughly 29%. Stable Graves' hyperthyroidism meant no ophthalmopathy progression within 18 months. Patients aged 18 to 65 had newly diagnosed hyperthyroidism of under 2 months' duration. The data were taken from a study of T cells in Graves' hyperthyroidism and ophthalmopathy. CDR1 MNHEY and CDR2 SVGAGI come from the germline V gene. V dropped 0 bases and J dropped 6 bases, with 12 bases sitting between them. The CDR3 contains 14 residues.

The sample was blood. This chain uses TRBV6-5 with TRBJ2-7; no definite D call. The TCR originated in a woman in her fifties or sixties with Graves' hyperthyroidism. CDR3: CASSYSATLPEQYF. The CDR3 DNA is TGTGCCAGCAGTTACTCGGCAACCTTGCCCGAGCAGTACTTC.